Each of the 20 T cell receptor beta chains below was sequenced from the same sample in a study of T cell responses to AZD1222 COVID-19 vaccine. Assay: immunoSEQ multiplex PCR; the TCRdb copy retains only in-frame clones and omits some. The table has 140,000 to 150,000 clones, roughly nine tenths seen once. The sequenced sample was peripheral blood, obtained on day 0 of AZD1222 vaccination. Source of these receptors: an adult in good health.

The CDR3 DNA sequence: TGTGCCAGCAGCTTGCACGGGGATAGCAATCAGCCCCAGCATTTT. It is translated as CASSLHGDSNQPQHF. The genes are TRBV5-5 and TRBJ1-5; D unclear. Germline CDR1 reads SGHKS; CDR2 reads YYEKEE (reference sequence). This CDR3 region has 15 residues. Between the trimmed V and J ends, which lost 1 base and 0 bases, there was a span of 8 bases.

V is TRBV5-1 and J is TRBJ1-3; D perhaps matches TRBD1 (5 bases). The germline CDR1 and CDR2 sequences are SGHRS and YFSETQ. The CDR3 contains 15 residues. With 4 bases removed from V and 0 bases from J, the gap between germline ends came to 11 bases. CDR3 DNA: TGCGCCAGCAGCCGGGGGGAAAGCTCTGGAAACACCATATATTTT. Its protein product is CASSRGESSGNTIYF.

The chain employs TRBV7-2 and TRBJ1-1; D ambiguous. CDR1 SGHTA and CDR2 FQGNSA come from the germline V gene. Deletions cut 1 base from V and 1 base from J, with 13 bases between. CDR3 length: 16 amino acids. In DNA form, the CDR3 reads TGTGCCAGCAGCTTAGTCGGGGTGCGGGGGAACACTGAAGCTTTCTTT. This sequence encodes CASSLVGVRGNTEAFF. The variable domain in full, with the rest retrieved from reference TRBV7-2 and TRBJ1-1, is GAGVSQSPSNKVTEKGKDVELRCDPISGHTALYWYRQSLGQGLEFLIYFQGNSAPDKSGLPSDRFSAERTGGSVSTLTIQRTQQEDSAVYLCASSLVGVRGNTEAFFGQGTRLTVV.

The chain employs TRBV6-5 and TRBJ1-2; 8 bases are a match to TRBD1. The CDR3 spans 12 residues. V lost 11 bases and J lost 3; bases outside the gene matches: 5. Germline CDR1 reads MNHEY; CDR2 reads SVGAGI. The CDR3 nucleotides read TGTGCCGGTGGACAGGGCTACTATGGCTACACCTTC. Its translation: CAGGQGYYGYTF.

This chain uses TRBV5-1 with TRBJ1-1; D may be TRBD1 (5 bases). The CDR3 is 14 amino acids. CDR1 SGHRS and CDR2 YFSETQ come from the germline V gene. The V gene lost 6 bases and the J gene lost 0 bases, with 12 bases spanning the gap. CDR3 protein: CASKSEGMNTEAFF. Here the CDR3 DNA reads TGCGCCAGCAAGTCAGAGGGGATGAACACTGAAGCTTTCTTT.

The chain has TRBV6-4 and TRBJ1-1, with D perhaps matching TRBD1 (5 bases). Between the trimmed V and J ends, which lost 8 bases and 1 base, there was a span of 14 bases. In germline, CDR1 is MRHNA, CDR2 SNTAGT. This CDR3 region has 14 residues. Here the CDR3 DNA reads TGTGCCAGCCGACCTGGCACAGGGAACACTGAAGCTTTCTTT. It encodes CASRPGTGNTEAFF.

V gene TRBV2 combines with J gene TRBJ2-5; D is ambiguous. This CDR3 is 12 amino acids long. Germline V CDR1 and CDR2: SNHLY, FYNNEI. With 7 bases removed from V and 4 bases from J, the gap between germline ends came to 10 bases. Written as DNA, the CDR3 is TGTGCCAGCAAAGGGCTAGGAGAGACCCAGTACTTC. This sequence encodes CASKGLGETQYF.

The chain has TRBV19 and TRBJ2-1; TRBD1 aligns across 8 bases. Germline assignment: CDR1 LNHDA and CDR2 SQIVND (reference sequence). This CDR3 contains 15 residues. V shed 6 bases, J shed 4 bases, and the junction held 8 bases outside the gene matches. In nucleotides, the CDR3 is TGTGCCAGTAGCATCGACAGGGGCCTGTACAATGAGCAGTTCTTC. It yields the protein CASSIDRGLYNEQFF.

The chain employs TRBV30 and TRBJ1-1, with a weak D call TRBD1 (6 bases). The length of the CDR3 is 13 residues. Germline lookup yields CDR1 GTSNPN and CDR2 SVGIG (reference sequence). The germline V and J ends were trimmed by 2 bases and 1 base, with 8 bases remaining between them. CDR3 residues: CAWSTGRNTEAFF. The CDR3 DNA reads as TGTGCCTGGAGTACAGGGAGGAACACTGAAGCTTTCTTT.

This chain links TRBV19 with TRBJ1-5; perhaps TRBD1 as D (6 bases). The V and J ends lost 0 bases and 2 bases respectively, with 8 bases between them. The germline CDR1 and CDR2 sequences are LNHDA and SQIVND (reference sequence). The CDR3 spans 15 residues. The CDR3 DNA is TGTGCCAGTAGTATAGAATACAGGGGCAATCAGCCCCAGCATTTT. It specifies CASSIEYRGNQPQHF.

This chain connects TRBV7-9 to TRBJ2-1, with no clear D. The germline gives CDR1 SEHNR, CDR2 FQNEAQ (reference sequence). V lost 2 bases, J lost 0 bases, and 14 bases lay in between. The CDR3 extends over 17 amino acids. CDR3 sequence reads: CASSLNLVESSYNEQFF. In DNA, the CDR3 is TGTGCCAGCAGCTTAAATTTAGTGGAGAGCTCCTACAATGAGCAGTTCTTC.

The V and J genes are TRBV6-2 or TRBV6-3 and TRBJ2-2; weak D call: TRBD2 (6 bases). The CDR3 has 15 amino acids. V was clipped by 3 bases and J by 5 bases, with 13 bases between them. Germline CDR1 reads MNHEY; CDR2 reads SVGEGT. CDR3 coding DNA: TGTGCCAGCAGTTATTCGGGAGTCGGAACCGGGGAGCTGTTTTTT. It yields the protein CASSYSGVGTGELFF.

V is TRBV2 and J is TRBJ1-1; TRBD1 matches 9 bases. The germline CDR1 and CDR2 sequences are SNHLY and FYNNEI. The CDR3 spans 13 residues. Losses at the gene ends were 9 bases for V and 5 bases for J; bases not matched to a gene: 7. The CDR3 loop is CASSQGAGTEAFF. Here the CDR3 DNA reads TGTGCCAGTTCACAGGGGGCTGGGACTGAAGCTTTCTTT. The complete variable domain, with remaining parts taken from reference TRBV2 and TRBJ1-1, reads EPEVTQTPSHQVTQMGQEVILRCVPISNHLYFYWYRQILGQKVEFLVSFYNNEISEKSEIFDDQFSVERPDGSNFTLKIRSTKLEDSAMYFCASSQGAGTEAFFGQGTRLTVV.

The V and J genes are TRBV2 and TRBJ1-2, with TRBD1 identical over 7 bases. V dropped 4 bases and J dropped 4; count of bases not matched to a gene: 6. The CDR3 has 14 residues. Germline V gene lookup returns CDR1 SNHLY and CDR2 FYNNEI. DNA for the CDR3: TGTGCCAGCAGTGTAGGGACAGACTTCTATGGCTACACCTTC. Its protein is CASSVGTDFYGYTF.

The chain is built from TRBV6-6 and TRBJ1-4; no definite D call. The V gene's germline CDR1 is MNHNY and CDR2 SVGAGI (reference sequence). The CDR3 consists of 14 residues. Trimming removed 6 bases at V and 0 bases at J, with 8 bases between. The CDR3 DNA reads TGTGCCAGCAGCACTCCTGCAACTAATGAAAAACTGTTTTTT. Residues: CASSTPATNEKLFF.

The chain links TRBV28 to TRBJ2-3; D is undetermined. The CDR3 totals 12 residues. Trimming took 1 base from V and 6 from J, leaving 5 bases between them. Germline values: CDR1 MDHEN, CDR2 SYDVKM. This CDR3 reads CASSLLGDTQYF. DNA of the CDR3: TGTGCCAGCAGTTTATTGGGGGATACGCAGTATTTT.

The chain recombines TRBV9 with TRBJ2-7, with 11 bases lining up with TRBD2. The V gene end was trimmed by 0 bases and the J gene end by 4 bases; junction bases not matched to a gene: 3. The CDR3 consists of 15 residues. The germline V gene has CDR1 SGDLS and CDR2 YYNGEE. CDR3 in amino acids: CASSVDTSGRYEQYF. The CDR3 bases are TGTGCCAGCAGCGTAGACACTAGCGGGAGATACGAGCAGTACTTC. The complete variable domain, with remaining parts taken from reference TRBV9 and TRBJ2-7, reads DSGVTQTPKHLITATGQRVTLRCSPRSGDLSVYWYQQSLDQGLQFLIQYYNGEERAKGNILERFSAQQFPDLHSELNLSSLELGDSALYFCASSVDTSGRYEQYFGPGTRLTVT.

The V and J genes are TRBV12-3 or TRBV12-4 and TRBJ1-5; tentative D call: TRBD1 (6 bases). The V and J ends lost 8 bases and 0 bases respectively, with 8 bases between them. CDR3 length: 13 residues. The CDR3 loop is CASGGLSNQPQHF. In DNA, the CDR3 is TGTGCCAGCGGGGGGCTTAGCAATCAGCCCCAGCATTTT.

Here the CDR3 DNA reads TGTGCCAGCAGTTCACAGGGATACACTGAAGCTTTCTTT. It yields the protein CASSSQGYTEAFF. The rearrangement joins TRBV27 to TRBJ1-1; D is perhaps TRBD1 (6 bases). Trimming pared 4 bases from V and 3 bases from J, leaving 9 bases between. Germline CDR1 MNHEY, CDR2 SMNVEV (reference sequence). The CDR3 contains 13 residues.

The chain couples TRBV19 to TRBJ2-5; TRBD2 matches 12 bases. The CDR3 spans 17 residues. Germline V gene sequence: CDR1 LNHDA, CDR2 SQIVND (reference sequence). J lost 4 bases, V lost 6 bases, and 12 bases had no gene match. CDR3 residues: CASSLPRSSGRGETQYF. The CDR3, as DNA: TGTGCCAGTAGCCTCCCCCGGTCTAGCGGGAGGGGAGAGACCCAGTACTTC.